This T cell receptor beta chain was identified in a study of blood T cell repertoires in COVID-19. The protocol was immunoSEQ multiplex PCR, while the TCRdb copy is restricted to in-frame clones and leaves out a portion. The sample has roughly 360,000 clones; approximately 87% are singletons. V was pared by 3 bases and J by 1 base, with 9 bases of the junction left unmatched. This CDR3 is 17 amino acids long. CDR1 LNHNV and CDR2 YYDKDF come from the germline V gene (reference sequence). This TCR was recovered from a woman in her 30s with acute COVID-19. Material: PBMCs or T cells enriched from blood (not recorded which). V gene TRBV15 combines with J gene TRBJ2-1; 7 positions agree with TRBD2. The CDR3 DNA sequence: TGTGCCACCAGCAGGGGGGGGGAGATCTCATCCTACAATGAGCAGTTCTTC. It yields the protein CATSRGGEISSYNEQFF.